A selection of T cell receptor beta chains follows, all from one sample in a study of shared clonotypes between healthy human individuals. Generated by immunoSEQ multiplex PCR, the TCRdb table keeps only in-frame clones and is missing some. The repertoire consists of 2 million to 2.5 million clones, with approximately 93% occurring once and the leading ten covering 0.39%. Sample: naive CD4+ T cells from PBMCs. All receptors come from a man aged 18 to 29 in good health. Some clones in this sample may be carry-over from other donors' samples. The CDR3 runs from the conserved cysteine through the conserved F or W. D genes are given only for firm matches. Size values are once, few and many counts, or a class for expanded clones, and some rows have none.

cdr3_nt: TGTGCCAGCAGCTTAGGGCAGGCCGCCCCCTACGAGCAGTACTTC
cdr3_aa: CASSLGQAAPYEQYF
v_call: TRBV7-2
clone_size: .
j_call: TRBJ2-7
d_call: .

cdr3_nt: TGTGCCAGCAATGACAGGGGGCAGGGAGAGACCCAGTACTTC
cdr3_aa: CASNDRGQGETQYF
v_call: TRBV6-5
clone_size: .
j_call: TRBJ2-5
d_call: TRBD1

cdr3_nt: TGCGCCAGCAGCTTGGATGGTAGCGCCAAAAACATTCAGTACTTC
cdr3_aa: CASSLDGSAKNIQYF
v_call: TRBV5-1
clone_size: .
j_call: TRBJ2-4
d_call: .

cdr3_nt: TGCAGCGTTAGACTAGCGGGCTCCTTCACAGATACGCAGTATTTT
cdr3_aa: CSVRLAGSFTDTQYF
v_call: TRBV29-1
clone_size: .
j_call: TRBJ2-3
d_call: TRBD2

cdr3_nt: TGTGCCAGCAGCTTGTCCCCAGGGGGTCGAGAGACCCAGTACTTC
cdr3_aa: CASSLSPGGRETQYF
v_call: TRBV5-4
clone_size: .
j_call: TRBJ2-5
d_call: TRBD1

cdr3_nt: TGTGCCAGCAGCCCAGGGGGCCTGAACACTGAAGCTTTCTTT
cdr3_aa: CASSPGGLNTEAFF
v_call: TRBV7-9
clone_size: .
j_call: TRBJ1-1
d_call: TRBD1

cdr3_nt: TGTGCCAGTAGTATAGGTGGCGGGAGGCCACACACAGATACGCAGTATTTT
cdr3_aa: CASSIGGGRPHTDTQYF
v_call: TRBV19
clone_size: .
j_call: TRBJ2-3
d_call: TRBD2

cdr3_nt: TGCGCCAGCAGCTTGGTGGGTCACATCTCCAATGAGCAGTTCTTC
cdr3_aa: CASSLVGHISNEQFF
v_call: TRBV5-1
clone_size: .
j_call: TRBJ2-1
d_call: .

cdr3_nt: TGTGCCAAAAGAGGTAGGTTCTCCTACGAGCAGTACTTC
cdr3_aa: CAKRGRFSYEQYF
v_call: TRBV6-5
clone_size: once
j_call: TRBJ2-7
d_call: .

cdr3_nt: TGTGCCAGCAGCCCCGCAGGAGACGACTATAGGGGCACTGAAGCTTTCTTT
cdr3_aa: CASSPAGDDYRGTEAFF
v_call: TRBV7-6
clone_size: .
j_call: TRBJ1-1
d_call: .

cdr3_nt: TGCGCCAGCAGCTTGGCTCCAGCGGGACCCCCGGTCTACGAGCAGTACTTC
cdr3_aa: CASSLAPAGPPVYEQYF
v_call: TRBV5-1
clone_size: .
j_call: TRBJ2-7
d_call: TRBD2